This passage covers 11 T cell receptor beta chains from one sample sequenced in a study of blood T cell repertoires in COVID-19. Assay used: immunoSEQ multiplex PCR; TCRdb lists only in-frame clones, some missing. The data contain roughly 280,000 clones, 88% of them seen just once; the ten biggest clones take up about 11%. Sequenced input: peripheral blood. These receptors were collected from a woman aged 25 to 39 with COVID-19, enrolled during active disease.

The V gene is TRBV20-1, the J gene TRBJ2-3, with TRBD2 matching 7 bases. The trim removed 3 bases at V and 0 bases at J, leaving 6 bases unmatched. The germline CDR1 and CDR2 sequences are DFQATT and SNEGSKA (reference sequence). The CDR3 is 15 residues long. CDR3: CSASVLAFSTDTQYF. CDR3 bases: TGCAGTGCTAGTGTACTAGCGTTTAGCACAGATACGCAGTATTTT.

The chain employs TRBV15 and TRBJ1-5; D is uncertain. Trimming removed 0 bases at V and 4 bases at J, with 7 bases between. Germline assignment: CDR1 LNHNV and CDR2 YYDKDF (reference sequence). This CDR3 spans 14 amino acids. DNA of the CDR3: TGTGCCACCAGCAGAGATTATTTGAATCAGCCCCAGCATTTT. The encoded protein is CATSRDYLNQPQHF.

This clone was observed once. The CDR3 protein is CAWKREGLEQFF. In DNA form, the CDR3 reads TGTGCCTGGAAGCGGGAGGGCCTTGAGCAGTTCTTC. The chain carries TRBV30 and TRBJ2-1; 10 bases map to TRBD2. V shed 4 bases and J 9 bases; nucleotides not matched to a gene: 3. Germline V gene sequence: CDR1 GTSNPN, CDR2 SVGIG (reference sequence). The CDR3 length is 12 residues. Filled out from reference TRBV30 and TRBJ2-1, the complete variable domain reads SQTIHQWPATLVQPVGSPLSLECTVEGTSNPNLYWYRQAAGRGLQLLFYSVGIGQISSEVPQNLSASRPQDRQFILSSKKLLLSDSGFYLCAWKREGLEQFFGPGTRLTVL.

The chain is built from TRBV9 and TRBJ1-1; unclear D gene. This CDR3 has 11 amino acids. Trimming removed 5 bases at V and 3 bases at J, with 5 bases between. The germline CDR1 and CDR2 sequences are SGDLS and YYNGEE. The CDR3: CASRYYTEAFF. As DNA, the CDR3 is TGTGCCAGCAGGTACTACACTGAAGCTTTCTTT.

This sequence joins TRBV28 and TRBJ2-3; perhaps TRBD1 as D (6 bases). This CDR3 contains 14 residues. Deletions cut 2 bases from V and 6 bases from J, with 12 bases between. The germline CDR1 and CDR2 sequences are MDHEN and SYDVKM. The CDR3 DNA follows: TGTGCCAGCAGTTTAGCCGCAGGGGCGGATACGCAGTATTTT. Translating it yields CASSLAAGADTQYF.

This clone was recorded once. The chain joins TRBV28 to TRBJ1-5; possibly TRBD1 for D (6 bases). Germline lookup yields CDR1 MDHEN and CDR2 SYDVKM. There are 16 residues in the CDR3. Trimming took 5 bases from V and 7 from J, leaving 21 bases between them. CDR3 DNA: TGTGCCAGCAGTCCTCATCGGGGGGCGATGAACCAGCCCCAGCATTTT. Protein: CASSPHRGAMNQPQHF.

The genes are TRBV21-1 and TRBJ2-7; TRBD2 is taken as the D call from the table, unchecked against the DNA. TRBV21-1 is a pseudogene locus. The CDR3 contains 13 residues. For the CDR3, the DNA is TGTGCCAGGCCGCGGAGAACCCTTTACGAGCAGTACTTC. It yields the protein CARPRRTLYEQYF.

The chain carries TRBV4-3 and TRBJ1-1; the D gene is possibly TRBD1 (6 bases). Trimming shortened V by 3 bases and J by 1 base, and 12 bases separated the two germline ends. Germline assignment: CDR1 LGHNA and CDR2 YSLEER. The CDR3 length is 15 residues. DNA for the CDR3: TGCGCCAGCAGCCAGGCAGGGGCAACGAACACTGAAGCTTTCTTT. Residues: CASSQAGATNTEAFF.

The chain employs TRBV7-8 and TRBJ2-2; perhaps TRBD2 as D (5 bases). CDR3 length: 16 residues. Deletions cut 1 base from V and 2 bases from J, with 11 bases between. Germline V gene data show CDR1 as SGHVS and CDR2 as FQNEAQ. CDR3 in DNA: TGTGCCAGCAGCTTAGGAGGGAGCGGAAACACCGGGGAGCTGTTTTTT. This sequence encodes CASSLGGSGNTGELFF. The full variable domain, in which reference TRBV7-8 and TRBJ2-2 provide the parts outside the CDR3, is GAGVSQSPRYKVAKRGQDVALRCDPISGHVSLFWYQQALGQGPEFLTYFQNEAQLDKSGLPSDRFFAERPEGSVSTLKIQRTQQEDSAVYLCASSLGGSGNTGELFFGEGSRLTVL.

J is TRBJ1-1 and V is TRBV10-3; D is unclear. Trimming took 4 bases from V and 7 from J, leaving 10 bases between them. The CDR3 has 12 residues. CDR1 ENHRY and CDR2 SYGVKD come from the germline V gene. The CDR3: CAISGSGGEAFF. The CDR3 DNA is TGTGCCATCAGTGGATCGGGAGGTGAAGCTTTCTTT.

J is TRBJ2-7 and V is TRBV5-1; the match to TRBD2 covers 12 bases. This CDR3 is 15 amino acids long. The ends lost 4 bases at V and 3 bases at J; junction bases unmatched: 5. Germline CDR1 is SGHRS and CDR2 is YFSETQ. CDR3 DNA: TGCGCCAGCAGCAAATCTAGCGGGAGGGTCTACGAGCAGTACTTC. Protein product: CASSKSSGRVYEQYF.